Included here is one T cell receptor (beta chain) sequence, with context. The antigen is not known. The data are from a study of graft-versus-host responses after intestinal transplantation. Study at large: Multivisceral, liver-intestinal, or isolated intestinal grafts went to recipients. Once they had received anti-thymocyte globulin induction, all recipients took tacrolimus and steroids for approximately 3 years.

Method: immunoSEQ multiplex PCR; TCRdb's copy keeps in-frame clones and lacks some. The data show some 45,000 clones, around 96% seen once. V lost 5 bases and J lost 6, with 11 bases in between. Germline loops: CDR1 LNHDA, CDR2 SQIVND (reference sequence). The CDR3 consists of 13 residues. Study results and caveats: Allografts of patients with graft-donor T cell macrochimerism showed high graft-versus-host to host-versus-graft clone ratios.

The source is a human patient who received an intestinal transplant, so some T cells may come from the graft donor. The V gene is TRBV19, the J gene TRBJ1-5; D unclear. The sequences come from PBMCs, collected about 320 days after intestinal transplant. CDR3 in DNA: TGTGCCAGTAGTGGGTTTCCAGGTCAGCCCCAGCATTTT. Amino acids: CASSGFPGQPQHF.